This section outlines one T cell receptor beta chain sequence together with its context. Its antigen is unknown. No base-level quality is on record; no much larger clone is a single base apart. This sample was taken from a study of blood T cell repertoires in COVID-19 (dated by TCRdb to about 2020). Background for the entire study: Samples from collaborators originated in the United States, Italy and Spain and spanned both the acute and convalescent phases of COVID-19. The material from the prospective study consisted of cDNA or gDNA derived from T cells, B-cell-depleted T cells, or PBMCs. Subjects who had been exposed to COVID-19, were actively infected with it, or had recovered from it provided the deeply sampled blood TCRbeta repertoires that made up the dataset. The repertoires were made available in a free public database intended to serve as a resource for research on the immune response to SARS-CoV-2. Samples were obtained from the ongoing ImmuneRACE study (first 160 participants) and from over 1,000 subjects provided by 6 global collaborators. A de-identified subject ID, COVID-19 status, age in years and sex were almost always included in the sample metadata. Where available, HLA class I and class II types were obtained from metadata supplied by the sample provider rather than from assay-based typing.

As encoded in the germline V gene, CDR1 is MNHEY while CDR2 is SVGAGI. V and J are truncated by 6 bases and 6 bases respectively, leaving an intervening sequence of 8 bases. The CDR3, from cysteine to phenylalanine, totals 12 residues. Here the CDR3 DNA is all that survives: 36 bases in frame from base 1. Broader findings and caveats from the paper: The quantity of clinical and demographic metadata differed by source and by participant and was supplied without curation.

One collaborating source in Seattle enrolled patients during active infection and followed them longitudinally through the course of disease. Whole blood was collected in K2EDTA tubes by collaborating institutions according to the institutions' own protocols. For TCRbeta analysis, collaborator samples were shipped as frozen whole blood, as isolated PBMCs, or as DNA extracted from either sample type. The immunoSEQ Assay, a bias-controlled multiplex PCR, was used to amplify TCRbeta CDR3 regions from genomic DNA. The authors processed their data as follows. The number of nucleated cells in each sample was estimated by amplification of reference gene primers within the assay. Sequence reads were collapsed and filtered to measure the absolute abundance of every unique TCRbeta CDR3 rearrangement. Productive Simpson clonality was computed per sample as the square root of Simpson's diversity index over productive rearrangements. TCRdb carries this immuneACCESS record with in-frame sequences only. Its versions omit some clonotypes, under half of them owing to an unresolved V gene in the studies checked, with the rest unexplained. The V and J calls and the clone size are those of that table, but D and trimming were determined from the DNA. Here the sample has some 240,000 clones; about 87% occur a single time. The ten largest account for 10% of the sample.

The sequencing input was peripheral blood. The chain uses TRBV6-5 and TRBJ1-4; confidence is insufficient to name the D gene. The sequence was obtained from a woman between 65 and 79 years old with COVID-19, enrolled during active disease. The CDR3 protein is CASRSGDEKLFF. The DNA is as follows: TGTGCCAGCAGGTCGGGAGATGAAAAACTGTTTTTT.